This record concerns one T cell receptor beta chain sequence. Its antigen is currently not known. Base-call qualities are not available, and no considerably larger clone is one nucleotide away. V trim: 5 bases; J trim: 8 bases; unmatched bases: 8. Including cysteine and phenylalanine, the CDR3 has 14 amino acids. Just CDR3 DNA is preserved here, 42 bases in frame from base 1. For CDR1 and CDR2, the germline V gene lists KGHSH and LQKENI. The sample comes from a study of blood T cell repertoires in COVID-19 (dated by TCRdb to the early 2020s). Broadly, across the study: Samples from collaborators originated in the United States, Italy and Spain and spanned both the acute and convalescent phases of COVID-19. The material from the prospective study consisted of cDNA or gDNA derived from T cells, B-cell-depleted T cells, or PBMCs. The dataset comprised deeply sampled blood TCRbeta repertoires from subjects exposed to, actively infected with, or recovered from COVID-19. The repertoires were released in a freely available public database intended as a resource for research on the immune response to SARS-CoV-2. The samples were drawn from the first 160 participants of the ongoing ImmuneRACE study and from roughly 1,300 subjects provided by 6 global collaborators. Nearly every sample came with metadata listing a de-identified subject ID, COVID-19 status, age in years and sex. Where available, HLA class I and class II types were taken from metadata supplied by the sample provider and were not determined by assay-based typing.

In Seattle, one collaborating source enrolled patients while the infection was active and tracked those patients longitudinally over the course of disease. Whole blood was collected in K2EDTA tubes by collaborating institutions according to the institutions' own protocols. Collaborator samples were shipped for TCRbeta analysis as frozen whole blood, isolated PBMCs, or DNA extracted from either sample type. What the research found in general, with its limitations: Clinical and demographic metadata were provided uncurated, with the amount varying by source and participant.

The immunoSEQ Assay, a bias-controlled multiplex PCR, was used to amplify TCRbeta CDR3 regions from genomic DNA. The authors' pipeline ran thus. Nucleated cell counts per sample were estimated from amplification of reference gene primers within the assay. Sequence reads were collapsed and filtered to measure the absolute abundance of every unique TCRbeta CDR3 rearrangement. Productive Simpson clonality was computed per sample as the square root of Simpson's diversity index over productive rearrangements. In TCRdb, the immuneACCESS table is reduced to in-frame sequences with V and J assigned. These tables do not hold every clone; where another copy was compared, an unresolved V gene accounts for under half, and the others remain unexplained. That table is the source of V, J and clone size, and D and trimming were worked out from the DNA. This sample gives 200,000 to 250,000 clones in total; 75% to 90% of them show up just once. The ten largest clonotypes hold over 7% of the sample.

Rearrangement joined TRBV18 to TRBJ1-3; 8 bases in the middle match TRBD1. The sequence derives from a woman of 80 years or more with COVID-19, enrolled during active disease. Input material: peripheral blood. The CDR3 amino acid sequence is: CASSSRTGRDTIYF. The nucleotide sequence reads as follows: TGTGCCAGCTCATCCCGGACAGGGAGAGACACCATATATTTT.